This T cell receptor beta chain was obtained from a study of pediatric ulcerative colitis. Study results and caveats: This repertoire reflects total lymphocytes rather than subpopulations like regulatory T cells. Substantially fewer templates came from a couple of patients' blood samples.

On this clone: Its antigen remains unknown.

The method was immunoSEQ multiplex PCR; TCRdb's version includes in-frame clones alone and lacks a portion of them. The sample holds fewer than 45,000 clones, less than 85% seen once. The sequencing sample was made of blood. The receptor comes from a girl aged 5-17 years with moderate ulcerative colitis.

Here the CDR3 DNA reads TGTGCCAGCAGCTTAGGACACACAAATTCACCCCTCCACTTT. It specifies CASSLGHTNSPLHF. The rearrangement joins TRBV5-8 to TRBJ1-6; D might be TRBD1 (5 bases). Trimming removed 2 bases at V and 7 bases at J, with 10 bases between. Germline CDR1 reads SGHTS; CDR2 reads YDEGEE. The CDR3 covers 14 residues.